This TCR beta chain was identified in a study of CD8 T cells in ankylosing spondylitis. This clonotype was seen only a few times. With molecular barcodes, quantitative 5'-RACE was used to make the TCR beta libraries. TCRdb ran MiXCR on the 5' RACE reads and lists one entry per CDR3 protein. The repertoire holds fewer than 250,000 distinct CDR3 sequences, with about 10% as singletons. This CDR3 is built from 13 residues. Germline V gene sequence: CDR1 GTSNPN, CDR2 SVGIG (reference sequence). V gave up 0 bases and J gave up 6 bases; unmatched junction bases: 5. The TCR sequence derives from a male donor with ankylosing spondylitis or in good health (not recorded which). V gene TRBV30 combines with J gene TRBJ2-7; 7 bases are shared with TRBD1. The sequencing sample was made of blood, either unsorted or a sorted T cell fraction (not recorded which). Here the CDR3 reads CAWSVQGPGEQYF. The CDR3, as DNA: TGTGCCTGGAGTGTACAGGGGCCAGGCGAGCAGTACTTC.